A single T cell receptor beta chain is shown here with its context. The clone's antigen remains unknown. The sample holds no much larger clone one base away, and base qualities are not on file. The data were obtained in a study of T-cell reconstitution after alpha-beta-depleted transplantation in children (dated by TCRdb to the mid-2010s). Regarding the study in general: Using TCR repertoire profiling, the study followed T-cell immune reconstitution in a quantitative way in children after TCRalphabeta/CD19-depleted allogeneic hematopoietic cell transplantation.

Relative to germline, V is missing 8 bases and J is missing 1 base, with 10 bases of the junction outside any gene match. Inclusive of the bounding cysteine and phenylalanine, the CDR3 is 15 residues long. Only the CDR3 DNA is retained, 45 bases long and in frame from the first base. CDR1 and CDR2 are read off the germline V gene as MNHEY and SVGAGI. Library creation used PCR. The sample was run on an Illumina HiSeq 2500. TCR libraries were prepared with molecular barcoding, using unique molecular identifiers to normalize TCRbeta repertoire quantification. TCRdb reran the public reads through fastp at Q25 and MiXCR, keeping productive beta chains. Under each unique CDR3 protein, matching rows form one entry showing the most common genes and DNA. Recorded for this sample are about 540,000 distinct CDR3 sequences; around 19% of them occurred a single time. The ten largest clones add up to 3.3% of the sample.

The chain uses TRBV6-5 and TRBJ2-5; a stretch of 7 junction bases matches TRBD1. The material was PBMCs from the stem cell graft donor, obtained from the stem cell graft. The source is a human donor who donated a stem cell graft to a child with acute lymphoblastic leukemia. The DNA sequence is TGTGCCAGCGGTCCCTCGGGACAGCCCCAAGAGACCCAGTACTTC. It specifies CASGPSGQPQETQYF.